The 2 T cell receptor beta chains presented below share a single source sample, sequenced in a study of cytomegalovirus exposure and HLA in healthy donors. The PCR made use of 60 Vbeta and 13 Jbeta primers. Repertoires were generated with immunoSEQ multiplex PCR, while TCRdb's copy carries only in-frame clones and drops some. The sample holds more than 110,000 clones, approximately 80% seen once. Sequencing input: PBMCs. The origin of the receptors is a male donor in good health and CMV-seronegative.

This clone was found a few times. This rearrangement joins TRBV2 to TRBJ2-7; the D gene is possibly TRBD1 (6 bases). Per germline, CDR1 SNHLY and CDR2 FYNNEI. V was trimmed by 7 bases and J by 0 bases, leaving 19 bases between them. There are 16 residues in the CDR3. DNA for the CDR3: TGTGCCAGCACAACGGGGTACGGACAGATCTCCTACGAGCAGTACTTC. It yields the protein CASTTGYGQISYEQYF. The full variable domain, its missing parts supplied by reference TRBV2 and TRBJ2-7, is EPEVTQTPSHQVTQMGQEVILRCVPISNHLYFYWYRQILGQKVEFLVSFYNNEISEKSEIFDDQFSVERPDGSNFTLKIRSTKLEDSAMYFCASTTGYGQISYEQYFGPGTRLTVT.

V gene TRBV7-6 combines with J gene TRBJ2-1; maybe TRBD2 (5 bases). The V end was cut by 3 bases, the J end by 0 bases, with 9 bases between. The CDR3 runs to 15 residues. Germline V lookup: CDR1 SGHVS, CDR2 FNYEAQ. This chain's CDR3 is CASSLRGGSYNEQFF. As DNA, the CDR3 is TGTGCCAGCAGCTTGCGAGGAGGCTCCTACAATGAGCAGTTCTTC. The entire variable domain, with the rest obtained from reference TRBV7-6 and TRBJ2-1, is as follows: GAGVSQSPRYKVTKRGQDVALRCDPISGHVSLYWYRQALGQGPEFLTYFNYEAQQDKSGLPNDRFSAERPEGSISTLTIQRTEQRDSAMYRCASSLRGGSYNEQFFGPGTRLTVL.